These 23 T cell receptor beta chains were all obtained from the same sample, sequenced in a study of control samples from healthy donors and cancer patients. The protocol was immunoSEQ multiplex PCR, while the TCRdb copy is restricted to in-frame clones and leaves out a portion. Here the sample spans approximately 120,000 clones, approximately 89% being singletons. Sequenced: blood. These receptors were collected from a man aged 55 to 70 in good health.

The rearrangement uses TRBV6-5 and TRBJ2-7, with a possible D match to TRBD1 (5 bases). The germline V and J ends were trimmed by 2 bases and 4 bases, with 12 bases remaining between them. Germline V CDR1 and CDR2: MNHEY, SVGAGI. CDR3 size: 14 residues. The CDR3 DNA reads TGTGCCAGCAGTTACGCGTCAGGGAAATACGAGCAGTACTTC. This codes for CASSYASGKYEQYF.

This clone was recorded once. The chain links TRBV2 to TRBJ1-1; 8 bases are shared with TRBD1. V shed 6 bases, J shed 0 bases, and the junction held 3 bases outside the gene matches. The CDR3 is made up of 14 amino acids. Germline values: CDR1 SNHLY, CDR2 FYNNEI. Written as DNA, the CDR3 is TGTGCCAGCAGGGCGACAGGGGTGAACACTGAAGCTTTCTTT. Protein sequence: CASRATGVNTEAFF.

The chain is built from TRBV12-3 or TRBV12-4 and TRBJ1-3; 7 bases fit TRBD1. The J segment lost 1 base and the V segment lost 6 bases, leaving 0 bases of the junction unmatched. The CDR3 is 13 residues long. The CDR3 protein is CASRDRSGNTIYF. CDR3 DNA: TGTGCCAGCAGGGACAGGTCTGGAAACACCATATATTTT.

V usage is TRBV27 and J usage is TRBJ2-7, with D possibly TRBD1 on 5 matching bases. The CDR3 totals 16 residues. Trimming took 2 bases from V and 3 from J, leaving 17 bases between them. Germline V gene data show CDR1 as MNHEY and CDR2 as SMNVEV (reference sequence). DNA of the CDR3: TGTGCCAGCAGTTTAAGGTTGCAGGGAACTATCTACGAGCAGTACTTC. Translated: CASSLRLQGTIYEQYF.

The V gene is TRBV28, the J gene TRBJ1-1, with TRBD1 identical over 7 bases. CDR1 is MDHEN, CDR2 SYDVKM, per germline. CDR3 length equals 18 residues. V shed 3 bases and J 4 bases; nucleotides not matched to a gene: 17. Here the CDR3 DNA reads TGTGCCAGCAGTTTTATTGGTGGGCCGAGCGCAGGGGGCACTGAAGCTTTCTTT. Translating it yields CASSFIGGPSAGGTEAFF.

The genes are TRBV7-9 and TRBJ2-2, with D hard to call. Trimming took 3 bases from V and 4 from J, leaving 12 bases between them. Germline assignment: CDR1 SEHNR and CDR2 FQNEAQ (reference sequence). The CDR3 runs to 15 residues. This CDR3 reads CASSFVGSSTGELFF. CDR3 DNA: TGTGCCAGCAGCTTCGTCGGGTCAAGCACCGGGGAGCTGTTTTTT.

The chain's CDR3 is CASSLDATGELFF. In DNA, the CDR3 is TGCGCCAGCAGTTTAGACGCTACCGGGGAGCTGTTTTTT. The rearrangement joins TRBV5-1 to TRBJ2-2; unclear D gene. Trimming stripped 5 bases from V and 5 bases from J, with 10 bases between. This CDR3 spans 13 amino acids. Germline lookup yields CDR1 SGHRS and CDR2 YFSETQ.

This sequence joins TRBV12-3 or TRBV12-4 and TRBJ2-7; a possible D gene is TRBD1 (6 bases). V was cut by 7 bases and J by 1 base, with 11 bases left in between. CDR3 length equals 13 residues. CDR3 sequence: CASTPGQSYEQYF. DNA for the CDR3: TGTGCCAGCACACCAGGACAGTCCTACGAGCAGTACTTC.

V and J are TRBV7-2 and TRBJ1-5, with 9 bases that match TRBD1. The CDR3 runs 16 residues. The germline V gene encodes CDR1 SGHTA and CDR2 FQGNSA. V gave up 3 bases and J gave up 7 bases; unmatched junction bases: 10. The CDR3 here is CASSFGGTGFPQPQHF. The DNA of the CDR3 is TGTGCCAGCAGCTTTGGCGGGACAGGGTTCCCCCAGCCCCAGCATTTT.

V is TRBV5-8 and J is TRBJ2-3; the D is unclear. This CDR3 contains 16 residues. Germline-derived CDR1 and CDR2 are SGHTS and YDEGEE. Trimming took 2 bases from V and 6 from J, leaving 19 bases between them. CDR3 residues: CASSFGGPSALDTQYF. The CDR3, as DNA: TGTGCCAGCAGCTTTGGTGGGCCCTCGGCGCTCGATACGCAGTATTTT.

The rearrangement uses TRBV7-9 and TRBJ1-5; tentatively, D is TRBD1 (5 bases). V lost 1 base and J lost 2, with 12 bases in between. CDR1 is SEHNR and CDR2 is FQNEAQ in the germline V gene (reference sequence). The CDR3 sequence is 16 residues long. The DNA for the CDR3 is TGTGCCAGCAGCTTAGGCACCGGGACGGGCAATCAGCCCCAGCATTTT. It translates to CASSLGTGTGNQPQHF.

The CDR3 nucleotides read TGTGCCAGCCATTCAGGGGGCGGGTATAATTCACCCCTCCACTTT. It specifies CASHSGGGYNSPLHF. The rearrangement joins TRBV27 to TRBJ1-6; 8 bases are a match to TRBD1. Germline CDR1 reads MNHEY; CDR2 reads SMNVEV (reference sequence). The V segment lost 8 bases and the J segment 4 bases; nucleotides outside the gene matches: 7. This CDR3 contains 15 residues.

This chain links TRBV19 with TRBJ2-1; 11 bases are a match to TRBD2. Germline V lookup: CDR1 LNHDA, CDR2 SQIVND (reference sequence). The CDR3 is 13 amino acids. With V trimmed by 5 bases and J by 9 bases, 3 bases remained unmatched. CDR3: CASSASGGFEQFF. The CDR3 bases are TGTGCCAGTAGTGCTAGCGGGGGGTTTGAGCAGTTCTTC.

The CDR3 reads CASSRGVGTGDYGYTF. The CDR3, as DNA: TGTGCCAGCAGTCGGGGGGTTGGGACAGGGGACTATGGCTACACCTTC. The chain is built from TRBV27 and TRBJ1-2; 10 positions agree with TRBD1. Germline-derived CDR1 and CDR2 are MNHEY and SMNVEV (reference sequence). The CDR3 totals 16 residues. The junction had 9 bases not matched to a gene; V was cut back by 5 bases and J by 3 bases.

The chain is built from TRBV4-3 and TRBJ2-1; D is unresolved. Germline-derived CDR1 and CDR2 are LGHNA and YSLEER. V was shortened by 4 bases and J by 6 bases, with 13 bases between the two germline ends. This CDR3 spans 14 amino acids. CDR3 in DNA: TGCGCCAGCAGCCGAGAGGTACTGTTCAATGAGCAGTTCTTC. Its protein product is CASSREVLFNEQFF.

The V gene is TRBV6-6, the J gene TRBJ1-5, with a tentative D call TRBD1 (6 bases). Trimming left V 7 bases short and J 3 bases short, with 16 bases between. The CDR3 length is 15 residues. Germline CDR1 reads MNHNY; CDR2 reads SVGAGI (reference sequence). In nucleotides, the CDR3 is TGTGCCAGCACCGAACAGGGAAGGGCCAATCAGCCCCAGCATTTT. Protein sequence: CASTEQGRANQPQHF.

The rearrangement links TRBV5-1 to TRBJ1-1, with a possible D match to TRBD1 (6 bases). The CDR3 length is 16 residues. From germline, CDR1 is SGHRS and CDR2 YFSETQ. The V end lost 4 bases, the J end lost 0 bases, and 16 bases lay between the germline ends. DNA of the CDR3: TGCGCCAGCAGCCGCGGACGGGACACGATGAACACTGAAGCTTTCTTT. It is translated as CASSRGRDTMNTEAFF.

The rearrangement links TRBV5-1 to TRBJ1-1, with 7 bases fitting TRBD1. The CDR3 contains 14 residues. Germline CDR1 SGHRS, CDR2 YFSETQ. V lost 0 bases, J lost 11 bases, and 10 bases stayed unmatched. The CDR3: CASSLDITGDGAFF. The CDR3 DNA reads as TGCGCCAGCAGCTTGGATATTACAGGGGACGGGGCTTTCTTT.

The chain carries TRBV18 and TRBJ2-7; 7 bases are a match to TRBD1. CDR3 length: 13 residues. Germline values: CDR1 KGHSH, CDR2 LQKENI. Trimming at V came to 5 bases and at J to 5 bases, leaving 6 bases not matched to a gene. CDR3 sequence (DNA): TGTGCCAGCTCAAGACAGGGCGTCGACGAGCAGTACTTC. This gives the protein CASSRQGVDEQYF. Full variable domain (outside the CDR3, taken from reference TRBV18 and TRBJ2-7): NAGVMQNPRHLVRRRGQEARLRCSPMKGHSHVYWYRQLPEEGLKFMVYLQKENIIDESGMPKERFSAEFPKEGPSILRIQQVVRGDSAAYFCASSRQGVDEQYFGPGTRLTVT.

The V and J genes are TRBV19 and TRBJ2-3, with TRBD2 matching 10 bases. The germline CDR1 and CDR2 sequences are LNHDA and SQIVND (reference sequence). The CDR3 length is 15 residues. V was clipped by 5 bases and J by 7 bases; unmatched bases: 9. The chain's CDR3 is CASSSVAGGSNTQYF. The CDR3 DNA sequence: TGTGCCAGTAGTTCGGTAGCGGGGGGTAGCAATACGCAGTATTTT.

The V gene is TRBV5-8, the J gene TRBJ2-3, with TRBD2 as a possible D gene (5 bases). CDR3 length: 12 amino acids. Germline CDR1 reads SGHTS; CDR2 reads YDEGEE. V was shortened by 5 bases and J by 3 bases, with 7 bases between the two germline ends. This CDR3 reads CASRRVTDTQYF. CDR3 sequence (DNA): TGTGCCAGCAGGAGGGTGACAGATACGCAGTATTTT.

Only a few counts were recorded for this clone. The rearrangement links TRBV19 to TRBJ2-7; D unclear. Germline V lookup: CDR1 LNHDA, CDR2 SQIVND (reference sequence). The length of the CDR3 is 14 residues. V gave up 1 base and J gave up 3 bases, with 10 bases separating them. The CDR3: CASSIASPNYEQYF. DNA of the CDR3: TGTGCCAGTAGTATAGCTTCACCCAACTACGAGCAGTACTTC.

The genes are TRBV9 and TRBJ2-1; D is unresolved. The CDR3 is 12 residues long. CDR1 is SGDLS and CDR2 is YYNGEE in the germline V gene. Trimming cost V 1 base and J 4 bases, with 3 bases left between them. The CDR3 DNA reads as TGTGCCAGCAGCGTACTATACAATGAGCAGTTCTTC. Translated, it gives CASSVLYNEQFF.